Below are 12 T cell receptor beta chains sequenced from a single sample in a study of T cell responses to AZD1222 COVID-19 vaccine. TCRdb's copy holds only in-frame clones and misses some; the assay was immunoSEQ multiplex PCR. In the table there are about 66,000 clones, just over 90% of which are singletons. This specimen was peripheral blood, taken 28 days after the second dose of the MenACWY control vaccine. Receptors were obtained from an adult who received the MenACWY meningococcal vaccine as a control.

V and J are TRBV6-5 and TRBJ1-3; TRBD1 might be the D (5 bases). Deletions cut 0 bases from V and 0 bases from J, with 6 bases between. This CDR3 is built from 15 residues. Germline assignment: CDR1 MNHEY and CDR2 SVGAGI. Here the CDR3 reads CASSYSRDSGNTIYF. CDR3 nucleotide sequence: TGTGCCAGCAGTTACTCCAGGGACTCTGGAAACACCATATATTTT.

The V gene is TRBV20-1, the J gene TRBJ1-2; D uncertain. V was cut by 3 bases and J by 8 bases, with 19 bases left in between. In germline, CDR1 is DFQATT, CDR2 SNEGSKA (reference sequence). The CDR3 totals 14 residues. The CDR3 protein is CSASDRVKAGGYTF. In DNA form, the CDR3 reads TGCAGTGCTAGTGATAGGGTGAAAGCCGGAGGCTACACCTTC.

J is TRBJ1-2 and V is TRBV28; possibly TRBD1 for D (5 bases). V gave up 2 bases and J gave up 9 bases, with 13 bases separating them. CDR3 length: 13 amino acids. Germline CDR1 reads MDHEN; CDR2 reads SYDVKM. This chain's CDR3 is CASSLVGTRSYTF. The CDR3 region has the DNA TGTGCCAGCAGTTTAGTGGGGACGAGAAGCTACACCTTC.

The rearrangement links TRBV6-1 to TRBJ1-1; 8 bases align to TRBD1. Per the germline V gene, CDR1 is MNHNS and CDR2 is SASEGT. V gave up 2 bases and J gave up 2 bases; unmatched junction bases: 4. The CDR3 is 15 amino acids. CDR3 in amino acids: CASSERQGPNTEAFF. The CDR3 DNA reads as TGTGCCAGCAGTGAAAGACAGGGGCCAAACACTGAAGCTTTCTTT.

V gene TRBV19 combines with J gene TRBJ1-1; 7 bases are a match to TRBD1. The CDR3 sequence is 16 residues long. Germline loops: CDR1 LNHDA, CDR2 SQIVND (reference sequence). J lost 6 bases, V lost 5 bases, and 15 bases had no gene match. The CDR3 nucleotides are TGTGCCAGTAGTCCCCAGAGAGGGGGCGATTTCGCTGAAGCTTTCTTT. Protein product: CASSPQRGGDFAEAFF.

This clone has only one observation. V gene TRBV27 combines with J gene TRBJ2-1; 10 bases are shared with TRBD2. Germline CDR1 reads MNHEY; CDR2 reads SMNVEV (reference sequence). The V segment lost 5 bases and the J segment 2 bases; nucleotides outside the gene matches: 9. This CDR3 region has 17 residues. The CDR3 loop reads CASSLTVAGGTYNEQFF. For the CDR3, the DNA is TGTGCCAGCAGTCTTACCGTAGCGGGGGGTACCTACAATGAGCAGTTCTTC.

This clone showed up just once. The rearrangement links TRBV24-1 to TRBJ2-2; a possible D gene is TRBD1 (5 bases). The V and J ends lost 4 bases and 0 bases respectively, with 11 bases between them. In germline, CDR1 is KGHDR, CDR2 SFDVKD. This CDR3 has 16 amino acids. The CDR3 DNA sequence: TGTGCCACCAGTGAGTTTACAGGATCGAACACCGGGGAGCTGTTTTTT. Its translation is CATSEFTGSNTGELFF.

V and J are TRBV12-3 or TRBV12-4 and TRBJ2-1; D not resolved. The V end lost 5 bases, the J end lost 1 base, and 3 bases lay between the germline ends. The CDR3 spans 12 residues. CDR3 bases: TGTGCCAGCAGTAGGTCCTACAATGAGCAGTTCTTC. It codes for CASSRSYNEQFF.

The gene calls are TRBV10-1 and TRBJ1-3; D is perhaps TRBD1 (5 bases). The length of the CDR3 is 15 residues. The germline V gene encodes CDR1 WNHNN and CDR2 SYGVQD (reference sequence). The V end was cut by 4 bases, the J end by 4 bases, with 14 bases between. CDR3 sequence: CASSVGRASGNTIYF. Written as DNA, the CDR3 is TGCGCCAGCAGTGTTGGCAGGGCTTCAGGAAACACCATATATTTT.

The V gene is TRBV2, the J gene TRBJ1-1; D not resolved. Germline CDR1 and CDR2: SNHLY and FYNNEI. The CDR3 runs 18 residues. The V end lost 0 bases, the J end lost 0 bases, and 17 bases lay between the germline ends. This CDR3 reads CASSEAPPRPRMNTEAFF. The CDR3 DNA reads as TGTGCCAGCAGTGAAGCACCCCCACGACCGAGAATGAACACTGAAGCTTTCTTT.

The chain combines TRBV12-3 or TRBV12-4 with TRBJ1-6; no clear D. The V gene lost 6 bases and the J gene lost 0 bases, with 3 bases spanning the gap. The CDR3 is made up of 13 amino acids. The CDR3 sequence is CASRISYNSPLHF. The CDR3 region has the DNA TGTGCCAGCAGAATCTCCTATAATTCACCCCTCCACTTT.

V usage is TRBV5-1 and J usage is TRBJ2-3; no firm D call. Per germline, CDR1 SGHRS and CDR2 YFSETQ. The CDR3 totals 12 residues. The V end was cut by 2 bases, the J end by 5 bases, with 6 bases between. The CDR3 nucleotides read TGCGCCAGCAGCTTCTTGGGAGATACGCAGTATTTT. Its protein product is CASSFLGDTQYF.